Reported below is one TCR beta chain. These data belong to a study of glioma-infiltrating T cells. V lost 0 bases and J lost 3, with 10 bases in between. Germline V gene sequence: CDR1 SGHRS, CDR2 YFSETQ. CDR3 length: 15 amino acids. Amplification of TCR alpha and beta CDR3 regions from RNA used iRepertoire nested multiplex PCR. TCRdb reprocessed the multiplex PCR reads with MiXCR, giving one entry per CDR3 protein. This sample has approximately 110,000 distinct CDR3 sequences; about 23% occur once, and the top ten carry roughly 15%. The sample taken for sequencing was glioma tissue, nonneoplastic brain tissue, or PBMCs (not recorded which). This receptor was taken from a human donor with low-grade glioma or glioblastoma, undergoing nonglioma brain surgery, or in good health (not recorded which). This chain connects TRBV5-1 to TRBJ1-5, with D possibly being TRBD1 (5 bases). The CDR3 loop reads CASSLDAQANQPQHF. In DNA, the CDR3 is TGCGCCAGCAGCTTGGATGCACAGGCCAATCAGCCCCAGCATTTT.